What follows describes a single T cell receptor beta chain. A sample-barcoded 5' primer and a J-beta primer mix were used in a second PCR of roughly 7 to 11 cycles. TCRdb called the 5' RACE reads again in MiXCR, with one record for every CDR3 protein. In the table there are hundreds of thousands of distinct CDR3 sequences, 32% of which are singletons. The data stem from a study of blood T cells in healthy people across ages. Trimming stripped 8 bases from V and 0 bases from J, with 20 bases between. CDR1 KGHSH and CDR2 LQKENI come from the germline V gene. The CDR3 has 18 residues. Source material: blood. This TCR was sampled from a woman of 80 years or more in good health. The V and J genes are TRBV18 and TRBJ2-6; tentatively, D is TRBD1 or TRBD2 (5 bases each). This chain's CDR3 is CASPLPGTDDSGANVLTF. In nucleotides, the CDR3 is TGTGCCAGCCCACTCCCCGGGACCGATGACTCTGGGGCCAACGTCCTGACTTTC.